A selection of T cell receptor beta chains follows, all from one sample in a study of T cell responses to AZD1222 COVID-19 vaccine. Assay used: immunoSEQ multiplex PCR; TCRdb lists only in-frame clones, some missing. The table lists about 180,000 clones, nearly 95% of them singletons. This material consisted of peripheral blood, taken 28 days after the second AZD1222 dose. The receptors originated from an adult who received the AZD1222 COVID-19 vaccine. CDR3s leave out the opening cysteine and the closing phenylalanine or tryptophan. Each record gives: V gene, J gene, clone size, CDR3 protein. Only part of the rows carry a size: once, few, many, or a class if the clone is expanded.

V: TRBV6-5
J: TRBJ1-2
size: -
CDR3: ASSYSRAGADYGYT

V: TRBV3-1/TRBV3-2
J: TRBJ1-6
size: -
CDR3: ASSPGTGVWSPLH

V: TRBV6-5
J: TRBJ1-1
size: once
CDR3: ASSYSVTTEAF

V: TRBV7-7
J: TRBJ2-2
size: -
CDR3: ASSSGTTGPGELF

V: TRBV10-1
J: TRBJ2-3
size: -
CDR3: ASSEGEVTDTQY

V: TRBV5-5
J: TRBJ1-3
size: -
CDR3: ASSLGTVILGNTIY

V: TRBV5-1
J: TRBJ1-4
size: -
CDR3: ASSSTGDSSEKLF

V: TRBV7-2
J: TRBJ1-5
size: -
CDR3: ASSLGSTFDSNQPQH

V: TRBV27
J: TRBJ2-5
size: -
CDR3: ASKPRPGTETQY

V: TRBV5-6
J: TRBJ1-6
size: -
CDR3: ASSLGQGNNSPLH

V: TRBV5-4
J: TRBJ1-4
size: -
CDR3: ASSLDREGLGEKLF

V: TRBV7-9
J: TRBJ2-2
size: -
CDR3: ASSLRTGAMGPPAGELF

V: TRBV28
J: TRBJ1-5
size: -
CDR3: ASSPDSYNQPQH

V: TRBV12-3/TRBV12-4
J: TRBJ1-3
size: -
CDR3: ASSPQGNTIY

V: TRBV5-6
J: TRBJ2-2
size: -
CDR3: ASSRDLGGAGELF

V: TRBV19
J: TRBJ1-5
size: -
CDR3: ASKAQPQH

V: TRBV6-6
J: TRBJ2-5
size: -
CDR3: ASSYSPGTQY

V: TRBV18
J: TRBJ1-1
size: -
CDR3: ASSGRTGANTEAF

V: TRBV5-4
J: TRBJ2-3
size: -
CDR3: ASSSGLPGDTQY

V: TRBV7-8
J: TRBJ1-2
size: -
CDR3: ASSPDRGHGYT

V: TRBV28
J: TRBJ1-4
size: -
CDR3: ASSTPGQANEKLF

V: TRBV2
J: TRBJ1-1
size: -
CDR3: ASSRGFPLDRGVNLDTEAF

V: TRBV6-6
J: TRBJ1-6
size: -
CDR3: ASIPREGSYNSPLH

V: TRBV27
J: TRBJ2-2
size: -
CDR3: ASNLTPNTGELF

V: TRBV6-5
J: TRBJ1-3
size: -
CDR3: ASSQDRGRGNTIY

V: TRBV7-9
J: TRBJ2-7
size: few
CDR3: ASSAPGEQY

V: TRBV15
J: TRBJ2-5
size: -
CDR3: ATSREAGTLRETQY

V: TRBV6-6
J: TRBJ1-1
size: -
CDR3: ASRPGTGYMNTEAF

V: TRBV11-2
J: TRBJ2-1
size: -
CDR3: ASSLDARPGVDEQF

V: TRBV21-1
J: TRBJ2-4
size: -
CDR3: ASSGGDREVKNIQY

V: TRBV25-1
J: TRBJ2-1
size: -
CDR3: ASSEFASGRQF

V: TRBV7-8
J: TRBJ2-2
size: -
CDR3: ASSQAGTANTGELF

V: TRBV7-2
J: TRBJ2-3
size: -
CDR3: ASSLAGGPSTDTQY

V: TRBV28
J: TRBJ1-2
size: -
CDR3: ASSLWGQHWGYT

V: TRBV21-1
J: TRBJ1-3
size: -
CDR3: ASSRTGGHSGNTIY

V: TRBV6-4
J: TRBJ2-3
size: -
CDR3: ASSDRPGFQDTQY

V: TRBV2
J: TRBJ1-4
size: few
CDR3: ASAAETNEKLF

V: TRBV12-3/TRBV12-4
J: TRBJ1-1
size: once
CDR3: ASSVQVNTEAF

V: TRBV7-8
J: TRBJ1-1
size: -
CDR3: ASSLAANTEAF